This TCR beta chain was sequenced during a study of blood T cell repertoires in COVID-19. On the study more broadly: The United States, Italy and Spain provided the acute and convalescent COVID-19 samples. T cells, B-cell-depleted T cells, or PBMCs supplied cDNA or gDNA.

Per the study methods: Reference gene primer amplification gave nucleated cell count estimates. Generated by immunoSEQ multiplex PCR, the TCRdb table keeps only in-frame clones and is missing some. Clone size and V and J calls were adopted from that table, with D and trimming inferred from the DNA. The table includes about 370,000 clones, 80% to 90% detected once. Seattle's cohort entered during active infection and was followed longitudinally. The specimen was peripheral blood. This sequence originates from a woman aged 30 to 39 with COVID-19, enrolled during active disease.

CDR3 nucleotides: TGTGCCAGCAGCCCAACAGATTATAGCAATCAGCCCCAGCATTTT. Its protein is CASSPTDYSNQPQHF. This chain connects TRBV28 to TRBJ1-5; no firm D call. Trimming shortened V by 6 bases and J by 0 bases, and 12 bases separated the two germline ends. CDR3 size: 15 residues. The V gene's germline CDR1 is MDHEN and CDR2 SYDVKM.